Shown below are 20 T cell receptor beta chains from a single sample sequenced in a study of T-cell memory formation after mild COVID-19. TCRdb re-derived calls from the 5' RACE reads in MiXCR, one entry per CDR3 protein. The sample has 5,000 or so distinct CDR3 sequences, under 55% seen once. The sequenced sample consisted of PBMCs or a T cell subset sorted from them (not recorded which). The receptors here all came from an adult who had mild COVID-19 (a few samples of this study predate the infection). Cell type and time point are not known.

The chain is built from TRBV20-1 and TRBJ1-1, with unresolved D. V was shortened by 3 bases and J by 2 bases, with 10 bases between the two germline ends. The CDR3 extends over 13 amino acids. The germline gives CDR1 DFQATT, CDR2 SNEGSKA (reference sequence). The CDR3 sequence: CSASGPSNTEAFF. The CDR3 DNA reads TGCAGTGCTAGCGGGCCTTCAAACACTGAAGCTTTCTTT.

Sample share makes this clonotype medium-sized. CDR3 nucleotide sequence: TGCGCCAGCAGCTTGAGGACAGGGGGAAACTATGGCTACACCTTC. This sequence encodes CASSLRTGGNYGYTF. The chain carries TRBV5-1 and TRBJ1-2; the match to TRBD1 covers 10 bases. Germline V CDR1 and CDR2: SGHRS, YFSETQ. CDR3 length: 15 residues. The ends lost 1 base at V and 2 bases at J; junction bases unmatched: 2.

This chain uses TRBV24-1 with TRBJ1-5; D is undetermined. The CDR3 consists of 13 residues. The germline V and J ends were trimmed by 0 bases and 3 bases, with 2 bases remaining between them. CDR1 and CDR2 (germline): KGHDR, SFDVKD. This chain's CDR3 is CATSDLSNQPQHF. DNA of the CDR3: TGTGCCACCAGTGATTTGTCCAATCAGCCCCAGCATTTT.

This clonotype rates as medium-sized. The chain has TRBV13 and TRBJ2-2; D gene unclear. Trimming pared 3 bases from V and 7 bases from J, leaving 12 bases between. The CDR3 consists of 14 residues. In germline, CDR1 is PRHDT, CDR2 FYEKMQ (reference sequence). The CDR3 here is CASSFGQAVGELFF. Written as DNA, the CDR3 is TGTGCCAGCAGCTTCGGGCAGGCAGTCGGGGAGCTGTTTTTT. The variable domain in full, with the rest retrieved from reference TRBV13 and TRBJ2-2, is AAGVIQSPRHLIKEKRETATLKCYPIPRHDTVYWYQQGPGQDPQFLISFYEKMQSDKGSIPDRFSAQQFSDYHSELNMSSLELGDSALYFCASSFGQAVGELFFGEGSRLTVL.

The CDR3 DNA sequence: TGTGCCAGCAGTTTTAACAGCTTGAGGGGCTACACCTTC. Translating it yields CASSFNSLRGYTF. This chain uses TRBV12-3 or TRBV12-4 with TRBJ1-2, with D uncertain. CDR3 size: 13 residues. Trimming cost V 3 bases and J 8 bases, with 13 bases left between them.

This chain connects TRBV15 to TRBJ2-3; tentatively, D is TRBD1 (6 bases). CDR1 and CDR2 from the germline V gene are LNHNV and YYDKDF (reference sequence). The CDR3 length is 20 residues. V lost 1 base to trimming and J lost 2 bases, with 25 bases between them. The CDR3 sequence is CATSRGGPRLANSPTDTQYF. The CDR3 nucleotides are TGTGCCACCAGCAGAGGGGGGCCTCGATTAGCGAATAGTCCCACAGATACGCAGTATTTT.

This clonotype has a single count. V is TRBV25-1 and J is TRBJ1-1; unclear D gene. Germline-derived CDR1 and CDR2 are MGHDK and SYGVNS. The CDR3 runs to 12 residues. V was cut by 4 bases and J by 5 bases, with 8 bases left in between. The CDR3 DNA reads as TGTGCCAGCAGTGCAACGGGGACTGAAGCTTTCTTT. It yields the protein CASSATGTEAFF.

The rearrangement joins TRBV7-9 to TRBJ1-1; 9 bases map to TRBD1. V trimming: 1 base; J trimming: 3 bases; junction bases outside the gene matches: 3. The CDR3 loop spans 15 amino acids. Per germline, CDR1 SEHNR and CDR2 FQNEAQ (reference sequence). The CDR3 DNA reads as TGTGCCAGCAGCTTAGACAGGGGGCGACACACTGAAGCTTTCTTT. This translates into CASSLDRGRHTEAFF.

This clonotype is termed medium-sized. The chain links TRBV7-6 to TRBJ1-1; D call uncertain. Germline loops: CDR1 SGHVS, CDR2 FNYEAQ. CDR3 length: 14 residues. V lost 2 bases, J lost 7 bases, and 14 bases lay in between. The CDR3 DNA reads TGTGCCAGCAGCTTAATGGGAGGGAGCAGTGAAGCTTTCTTT. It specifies CASSLMGGSSEAFF.

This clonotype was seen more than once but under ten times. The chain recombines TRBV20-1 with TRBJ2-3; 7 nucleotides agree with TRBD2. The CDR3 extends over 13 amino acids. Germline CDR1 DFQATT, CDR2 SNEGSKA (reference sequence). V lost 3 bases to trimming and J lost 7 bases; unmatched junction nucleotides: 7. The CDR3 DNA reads TGCAGTGCTAGGGGAGGGACCTCCAATACGCAGTATTTT. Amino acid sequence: CSARGGTSNTQYF.

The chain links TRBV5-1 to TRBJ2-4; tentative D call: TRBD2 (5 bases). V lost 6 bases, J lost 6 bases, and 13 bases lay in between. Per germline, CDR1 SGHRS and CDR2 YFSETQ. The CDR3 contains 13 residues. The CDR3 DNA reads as TGCGCCAGCACGGAGGCCGCCGGAAACATTCAGTACTTC. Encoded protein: CASTEAAGNIQYF.

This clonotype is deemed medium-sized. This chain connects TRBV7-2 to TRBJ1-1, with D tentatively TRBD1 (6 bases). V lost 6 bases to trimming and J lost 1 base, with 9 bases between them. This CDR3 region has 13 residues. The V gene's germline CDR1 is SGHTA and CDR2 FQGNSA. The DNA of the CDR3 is TGTGCCAGCAGGTCGGGACAGAACACTGAAGCTTTCTTT. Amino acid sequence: CASRSGQNTEAFF.

CDR3 protein: CASSGGTGSHNEQFF. The CDR3 nucleotides read TGTGCCAGCAGCGGTGGGACAGGGAGTCACAATGAGCAGTTCTTC. This chain connects TRBV9 to TRBJ2-1, with 9 bases aligning to TRBD1. This CDR3 spans 15 amino acids. The junction had 6 bases not matched to a gene; V was cut back by 3 bases and J by 5 bases. Germline CDR1 is SGDLS and CDR2 is YYNGEE.

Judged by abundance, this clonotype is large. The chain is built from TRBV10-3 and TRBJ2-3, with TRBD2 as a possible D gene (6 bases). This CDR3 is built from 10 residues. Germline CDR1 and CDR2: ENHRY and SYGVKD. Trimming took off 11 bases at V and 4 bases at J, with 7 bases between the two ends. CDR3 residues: CASGADTQYF. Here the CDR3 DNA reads TGTGCCTCGGGGGCAGATACGCAGTATTTT.

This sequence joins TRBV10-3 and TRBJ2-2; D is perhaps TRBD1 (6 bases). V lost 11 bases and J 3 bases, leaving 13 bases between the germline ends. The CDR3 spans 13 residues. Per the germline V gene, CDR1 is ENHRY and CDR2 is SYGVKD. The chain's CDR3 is CAGRQDYTGELFF. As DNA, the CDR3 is TGTGCCGGACGACAGGATTACACCGGGGAGCTGTTTTTT.

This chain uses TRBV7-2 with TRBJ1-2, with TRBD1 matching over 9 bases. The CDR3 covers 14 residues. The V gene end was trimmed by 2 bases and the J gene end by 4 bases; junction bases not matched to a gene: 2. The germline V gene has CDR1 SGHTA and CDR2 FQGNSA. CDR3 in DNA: TGTGCCAGCAGCTTACCGACAGGGGGCTATGGCTACACCTTC. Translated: CASSLPTGGYGYTF.

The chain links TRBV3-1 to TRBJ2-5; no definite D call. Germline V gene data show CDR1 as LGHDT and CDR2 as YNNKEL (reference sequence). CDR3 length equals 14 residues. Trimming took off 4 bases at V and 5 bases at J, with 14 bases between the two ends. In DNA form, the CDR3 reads TGTGCCAGCAGCCTACCGGGCAAAGGGGAGACCCAGTACTTC. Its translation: CASSLPGKGETQYF.

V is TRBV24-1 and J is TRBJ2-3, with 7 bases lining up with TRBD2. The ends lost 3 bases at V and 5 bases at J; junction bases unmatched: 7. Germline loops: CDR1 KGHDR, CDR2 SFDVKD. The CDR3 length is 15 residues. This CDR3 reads CATSDPRGYVDTQYF. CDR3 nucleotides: TGTGCCACCAGTGATCCGCGGGGGTACGTAGATACGCAGTATTTT.

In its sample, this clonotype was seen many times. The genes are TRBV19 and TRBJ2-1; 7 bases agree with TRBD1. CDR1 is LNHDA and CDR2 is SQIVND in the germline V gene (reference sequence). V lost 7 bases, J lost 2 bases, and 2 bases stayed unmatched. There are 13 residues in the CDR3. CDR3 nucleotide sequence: TGTGCCAGTAATCAGGGGGCCTACAATGAGCAGTTCTTC. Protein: CASNQGAYNEQFF.

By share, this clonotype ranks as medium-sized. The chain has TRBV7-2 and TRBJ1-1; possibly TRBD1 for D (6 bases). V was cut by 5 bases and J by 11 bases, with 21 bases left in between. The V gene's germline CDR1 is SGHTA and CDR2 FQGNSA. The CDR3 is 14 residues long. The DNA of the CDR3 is TGTGCCAGCAGCCCGGAGGGGGGCGATTTTGAGGCTTTCTTT. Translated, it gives CASSPEGGDFEAFF.